One sample yielded the 19 T cell receptor beta chains listed below, sequenced in a study of identical twins. TCRdb re-called the 5' RACE reads through MiXCR, storing one row per CDR3 protein. Found here are some 730,000 distinct CDR3 sequences, roughly 20% of them singletons; the top ten hold about an eighth. This sample also appeared in a second study, on T cells expressing NK-cell markers.

The sample was PBMCs. The receptors were gathered from a woman between 18 and 29 years old in good health.

The V gene is TRBV27, the J gene TRBJ2-3; possibly TRBD1 for D (6 bases). With 5 bases removed from V and 8 bases from J, the gap between germline ends came to 17 bases. The CDR3 has 14 amino acids. The germline V gene has CDR1 MNHEY and CDR2 SMNVEV (reference sequence). The CDR3 DNA is TGTGCCAGCAGTGACGTTTTGGAAGGGGGTACGCAGTATTTT. This codes for CASSDVLEGGTQYF.

The chain joins TRBV10-3 to TRBJ2-4; TRBD1 agrees at 8 bases. V shed 3 bases, J shed 3 bases, and the junction held 7 bases outside the gene matches. The CDR3 contains 16 residues. Germline values: CDR1 ENHRY, CDR2 SYGVKD. CDR3 protein: CAISEGQGGGKNIQYF. The DNA of the CDR3 is TGTGCCATCAGTGAAGGACAGGGAGGAGGCAAAAACATTCAGTACTTC.

V gene TRBV11-2 combines with J gene TRBJ2-1; D may be TRBD1 (6 bases). The CDR3 length is 14 residues. With 6 bases removed from V and 6 bases from J, the gap between germline ends came to 15 bases. Germline lookup yields CDR1 SGHAT and CDR2 FQNNGV. DNA for the CDR3: TGTGCCAGCAGAAAACCAAAAGGGGGCAATGAGCAGTTCTTC. It encodes CASRKPKGGNEQFF.

V is TRBV27 and J is TRBJ2-1; D might be TRBD1 (5 bases). The length of the CDR3 is 15 residues. Deletions cut 5 bases from V and 0 bases from J, with 11 bases between. The germline V gene encodes CDR1 MNHEY and CDR2 SMNVEV (reference sequence). CDR3 DNA: TGTGCCAGCAGTCAAGACAGTTTCTCCTACAATGAGCAGTTCTTC. This codes for CASSQDSFSYNEQFF.

Worth noting for this clonotype: Lacking the conserved final phenylalanine or tryptophan, this CDR3 likely reflects a read error. V gene TRBV12-3 or TRBV12-4 combines with J gene TRBJ2-7; D is undetermined. The CDR3 runs to 11 residues. Between the trimmed V and J ends, which lost 5 bases and 4 bases, there was a span of 6 bases. CDR3 region: CASSPRYEQYI. The DNA of the CDR3 is TGTGCCAGCAGTCCGCGGTACGAGCAGTACATC.

The chain employs TRBV10-2 and TRBJ1-2, with a possible D match to TRBD1 (6 bases). Looked up from germline, CDR1 is WSHSY and CDR2 is SAAADI. Between the trimmed V and J ends, which lost 3 bases and 4 bases, there was a span of 15 bases. CDR3 length equals 15 residues. The CDR3 reads CASSEMRGVGYGYTF. CDR3 nucleotides: TGCGCCAGCAGTGAAATGAGGGGGGTCGGCTATGGCTACACCTTC.

This clonotype has a count of ten or more. The chain couples TRBV7-2 to TRBJ2-1, with D hard to call. The CDR3 spans 15 residues. Germline V gives CDR1 SGHTA, CDR2 FQGNSA. V dropped 8 bases and J dropped 0 bases, with 14 bases sitting between them. The CDR3 here is CASGNLSGSYNEQFF. The CDR3 DNA reads as TGTGCCAGCGGGAACCTTTCCGGCTCCTACAATGAGCAGTTCTTC. Based on the CDR3 plus reference TRBV7-2 and TRBJ2-1, the full variable domain is GAGVSQSPSNKVTEKGKDVELRCDPISGHTALYWYRQSLGQGLEFLIYFQGNSAPDKSGLPSDRFSAERTGGSVSTLTIQRTQQEDSAVYLCASGNLSGSYNEQFFGPGTRLTVL.

The table lists this clonotype with a few counts. The genes are TRBV6-5 and TRBJ2-4, with D maybe TRBD2 (5 bases). The ends were cut back, 3 bases at V and 8 bases at J, with 17 bases in the middle. Looked up from germline, CDR1 is MNHEY and CDR2 is SVGAGI. The CDR3 spans 15 residues. The CDR3 nucleotides read TGTGCCAGCAGTTATACCCGGTCCGGGCGGGACATTCAGTACTTC. Protein: CASSYTRSGRDIQYF.

The CDR3 DNA reads as TGTGCCAGCAGACTCGAGGGTCTCATAGGGGAGCTGTTTTTT. Amino acid sequence: CASRLEGLIGELFF. The chain combines TRBV12-3 or TRBV12-4 with TRBJ2-2; TRBD2 might be the D (5 bases). V gave up 6 bases and J gave up 8 bases, with 16 bases separating them. The CDR3 has 14 amino acids.

The chain combines TRBV20-1 with TRBJ2-7; 12 bases align to TRBD2. Germline V CDR1 and CDR2: DFQATT, SNEGSKA (reference sequence). This CDR3 contains 17 residues. J gave up 4 bases and V 3 bases, and 13 bases lay outside the gene matches. The CDR3 is CSASGPSGRARGYEQYF. The CDR3 region has the DNA TGCAGTGCTAGTGGGCCTAGCGGGAGGGCCCGGGGGTACGAGCAGTACTTC.

The table lists this clonotype with a few counts. This sequence joins TRBV7-8 and TRBJ2-7; the D call may be TRBD1 or TRBD2 (5 bases each). Germline V CDR1 and CDR2: SGHVS, FQNEAQ. This CDR3 has 14 residues. V lost 5 bases to trimming and J lost 2 bases, with 13 bases between them. The CDR3 DNA sequence: TGTGCCAGCAGCCCCAGGGACGGAGCCTACGAGCAGTACTTC. This sequence encodes CASSPRDGAYEQYF.

The genes are TRBV27 and TRBJ2-7, with 8 bases identical to TRBD1. Losses at the gene ends were 10 bases for V and 5 bases for J; bases not matched to a gene: 10. The CDR3 loop spans 13 amino acids. CDR1 and CDR2 (germline): MNHEY, SMNVEV (reference sequence). The CDR3 here is CATKETGDHEQYF. CDR3 nucleotide sequence: TGTGCCACCAAAGAGACAGGGGACCACGAGCAGTACTTC.

This clonotype was picked up a small number of times. V usage is TRBV4-3 and J usage is TRBJ2-1; 9 positions agree with TRBD2. Germline trimming cut 0 bases from V and 5 bases from J; bases unmatched to any gene: 5. Germline V gene lookup returns CDR1 LGHNA and CDR2 YSLEER. The length of the CDR3 is 16 residues. The CDR3: CASSQELAGENNEQFF. CDR3 DNA sequence: TGCGCCAGCAGCCAAGAACTAGCGGGCGAAAACAATGAGCAGTTCTTC.

The gene calls are TRBV6-1 and TRBJ1-6; D ambiguous. The CDR3 is 12 amino acids. Trimming removed 8 bases from V and 8 bases from J, with 10 bases in between. The V gene's germline CDR1 is MNHNS and CDR2 SASEGT. The CDR3 is CASRESDSPLHF. The CDR3 DNA is TGTGCCAGCCGGGAATCTGATTCACCCCTCCACTTT.

The rearrangement links TRBV7-9 to TRBJ2-3; D is uncertain. The CDR3 contains 14 residues. Germline-derived CDR1 and CDR2 are SEHNR and FQNEAQ (reference sequence). The V and J ends lost 5 bases and 0 bases respectively, with 9 bases between them. The CDR3 here is CASSGPESTDTQYF. In DNA form, the CDR3 reads TGTGCCAGCAGCGGTCCCGAGAGCACAGATACGCAGTATTTT.

This clonotype was detected only a few times. This could be a read error, since a much larger clone is one nucleotide away. This likely comes from a read error, as the CDR3 has no conserved phenylalanine or tryptophan at its end. This chain joins TRBV29-1 and TRBJ1-6; possible D gene TRBD1, 5 bases. V was shortened by 6 bases and J by 10 bases, with 16 bases between the two germline ends. This CDR3 is 13 amino acids long. Germline V lookup: CDR1 SQVTM, CDR2 ANQGSEA. CDR3 region: CSVRVGGESPLHV. For the CDR3, the DNA is TGCAGCGTCCGGGTCGGGGGGGAATCACCCCTCCACGTT.

V gene TRBV15 combines with J gene TRBJ2-3; 9 bases map to TRBD1. The CDR3 has 16 amino acids. Losses at the gene ends were 0 bases for V and 1 base for J; bases not matched to a gene: 2. CDR1 and CDR2 (germline): LNHNV, YYDKDF (reference sequence). The CDR3 coding sequence is TGTGCCACCAGCAGAGATGGGACAGGGCGCACAGATACGCAGTATTTT. Its protein is CATSRDGTGRTDTQYF.

J is TRBJ1-1 and V is TRBV7-2, with D possibly being TRBD1 (5 bases). The V gene's germline CDR1 is SGHTA and CDR2 FQGNSA. V was trimmed by 3 bases and J by 0 bases, leaving 8 bases between them. This CDR3 contains 14 residues. CDR3 residues: CASSFIQVNTEAFF. In DNA, the CDR3 is TGTGCCAGCAGCTTCATACAGGTGAACACTGAAGCTTTCTTT.

The chain carries TRBV14 and TRBJ2-1; either TRBD1 or TRBD2 may fit D (5 bases each). V lost 6 bases, J lost 6 bases, and 18 bases lay in between. The germline V gene has CDR1 SGHDN and CDR2 FVKESK. This CDR3 comprises 15 residues. The CDR3 here is CASSPTGTVSNEQFF. Written as DNA, the CDR3 is TGTGCCAGCAGTCCCACCGGGACGGTATCCAATGAGCAGTTCTTC.